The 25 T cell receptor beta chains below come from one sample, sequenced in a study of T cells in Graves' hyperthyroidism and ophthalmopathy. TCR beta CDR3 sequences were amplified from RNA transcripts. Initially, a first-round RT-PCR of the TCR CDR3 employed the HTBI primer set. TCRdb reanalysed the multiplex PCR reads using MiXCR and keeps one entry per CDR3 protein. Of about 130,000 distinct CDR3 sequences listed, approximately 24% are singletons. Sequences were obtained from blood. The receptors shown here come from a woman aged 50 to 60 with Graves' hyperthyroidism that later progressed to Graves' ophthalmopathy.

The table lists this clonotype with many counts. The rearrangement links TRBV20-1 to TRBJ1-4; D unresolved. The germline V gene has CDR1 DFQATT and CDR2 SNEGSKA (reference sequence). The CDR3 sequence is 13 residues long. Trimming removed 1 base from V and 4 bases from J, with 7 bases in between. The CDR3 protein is CSARGSSNEKLFF. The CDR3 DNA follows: TGCAGTGCTAGAGGCAGTAGTAATGAAAAACTGTTTTTT.

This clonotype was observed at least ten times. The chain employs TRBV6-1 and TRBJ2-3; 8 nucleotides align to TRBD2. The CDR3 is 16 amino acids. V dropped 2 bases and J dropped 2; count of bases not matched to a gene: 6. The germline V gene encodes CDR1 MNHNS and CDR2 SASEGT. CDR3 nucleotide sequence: TGTGCCAGCAGTGAAATCGGGACTAGAATCACAGATACGCAGTATTTT. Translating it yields CASSEIGTRITDTQYF.

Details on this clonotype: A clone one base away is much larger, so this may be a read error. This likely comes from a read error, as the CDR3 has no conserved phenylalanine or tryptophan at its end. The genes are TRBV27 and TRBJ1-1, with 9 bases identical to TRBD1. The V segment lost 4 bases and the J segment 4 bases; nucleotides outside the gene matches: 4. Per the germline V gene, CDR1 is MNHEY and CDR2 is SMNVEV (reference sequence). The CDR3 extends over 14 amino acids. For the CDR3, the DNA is TGTGCCAGCAGTTACAGGGGGCGCCGCACTGAAGCTTTCCTT. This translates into CASSYRGRRTEAFL.

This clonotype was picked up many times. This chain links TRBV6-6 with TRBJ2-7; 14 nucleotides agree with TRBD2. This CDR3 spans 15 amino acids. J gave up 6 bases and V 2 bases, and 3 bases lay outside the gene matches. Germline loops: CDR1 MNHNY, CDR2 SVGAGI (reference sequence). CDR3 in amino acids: CASSYGTSGRAEQYF. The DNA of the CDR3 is TGTGCCAGCAGTTACGGGACTAGCGGGAGAGCCGAGCAGTACTTC.

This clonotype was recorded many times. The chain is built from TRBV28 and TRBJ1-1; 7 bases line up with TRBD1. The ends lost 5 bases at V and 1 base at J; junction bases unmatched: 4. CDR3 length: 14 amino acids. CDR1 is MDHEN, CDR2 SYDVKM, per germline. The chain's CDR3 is CASSQWTGNTEAFF. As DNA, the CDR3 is TGTGCCAGCAGTCAATGGACAGGGAACACTGAAGCTTTCTTT. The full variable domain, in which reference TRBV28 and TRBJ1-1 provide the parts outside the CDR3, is DVKVTQSSRYLVKRTGEKVFLECVQDMDHENMFWYRQDPGLGLRLIYFSYDVKMKEKGDIPEGYSVSREKKERFSLILESASTNQTSMYLCASSQWTGNTEAFFGQGTRLTVV.

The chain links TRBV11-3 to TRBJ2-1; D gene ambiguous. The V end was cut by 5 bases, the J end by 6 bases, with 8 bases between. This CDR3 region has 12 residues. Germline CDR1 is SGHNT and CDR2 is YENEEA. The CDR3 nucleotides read TGTGCCAGCAGCCTGAATGCCAATGAGCAGTTCTTC. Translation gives CASSLNANEQFF.

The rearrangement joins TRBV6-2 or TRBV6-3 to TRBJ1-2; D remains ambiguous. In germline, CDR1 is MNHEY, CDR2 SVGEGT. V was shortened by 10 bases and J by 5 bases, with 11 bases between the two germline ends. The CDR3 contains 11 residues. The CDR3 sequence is CATSMGYGYTF. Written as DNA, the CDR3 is TGTGCCACTAGTATGGGATATGGCTACACCTTC.

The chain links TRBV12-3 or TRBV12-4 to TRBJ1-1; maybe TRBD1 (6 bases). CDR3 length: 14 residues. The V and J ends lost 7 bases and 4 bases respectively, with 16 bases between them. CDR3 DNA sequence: TGTGCCAGCAAGGGCGGACAGCGACCCACTGAAGCTTTCTTT. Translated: CASKGGQRPTEAFF.

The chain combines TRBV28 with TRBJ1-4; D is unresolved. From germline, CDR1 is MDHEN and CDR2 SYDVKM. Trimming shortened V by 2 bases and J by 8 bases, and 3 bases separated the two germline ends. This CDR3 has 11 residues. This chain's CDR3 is CASSLDEKLFF. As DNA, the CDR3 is TGTGCCAGCAGTTTAGACGAAAAACTGTTTTTT.

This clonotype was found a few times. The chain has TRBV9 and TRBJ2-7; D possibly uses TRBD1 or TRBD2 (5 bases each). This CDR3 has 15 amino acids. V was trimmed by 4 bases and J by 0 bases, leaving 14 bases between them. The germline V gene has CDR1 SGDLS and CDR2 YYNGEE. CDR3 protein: CASSPSGTDSYEQYF. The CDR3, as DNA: TGTGCCAGCAGCCCGTCCGGGACGGACTCCTACGAGCAGTACTTC.

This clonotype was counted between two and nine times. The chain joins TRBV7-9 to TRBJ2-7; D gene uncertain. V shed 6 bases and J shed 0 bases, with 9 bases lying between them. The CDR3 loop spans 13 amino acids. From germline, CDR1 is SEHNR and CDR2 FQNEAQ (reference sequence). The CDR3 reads CASRASSSYEQYF. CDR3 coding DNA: TGTGCCAGCAGGGCATCGAGCTCCTACGAGCAGTACTTC.

The CDR3 DNA reads as TGCGCCAGCAGCTTGGGGGGACAGCTAGATTTAAACTATGGCTACACCTTC. Translated: CASSLGGQLDLNYGYTF. The V call is TRBV5-1, the J call TRBJ1-2, with TRBD1 matching 7 bases. In germline, CDR1 is SGHRS, CDR2 YFSETQ. This CDR3 region has 17 residues. V shed 0 bases, J shed 2 bases, and the junction held 10 bases outside the gene matches.

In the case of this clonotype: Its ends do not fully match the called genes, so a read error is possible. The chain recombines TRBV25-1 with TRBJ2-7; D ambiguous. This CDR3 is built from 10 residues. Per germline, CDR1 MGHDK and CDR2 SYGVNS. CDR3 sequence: CANSGDEQYF. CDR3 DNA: TGTGCCAACAGTGGGGACGAGCAGTACTTC.

The CDR3 DNA is TGTGCCAGCAGTCTGAGGCCGGGACTAGCGGGAGGGCAGCAGTACTTC. Translating it yields CASSLRPGLAGGQQYF. The J gene is TRBJ2-7, the V gene TRBV28; TRBD2 matches 16 bases. The trim removed 5 bases at V and 8 bases at J, leaving 9 bases unmatched. The germline gives CDR1 MDHEN, CDR2 SYDVKM. This CDR3 region has 16 residues.

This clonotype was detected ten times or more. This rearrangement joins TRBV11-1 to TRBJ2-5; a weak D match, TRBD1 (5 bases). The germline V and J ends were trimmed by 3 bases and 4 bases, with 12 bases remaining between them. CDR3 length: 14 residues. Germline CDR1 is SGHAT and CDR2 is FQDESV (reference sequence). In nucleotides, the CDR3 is TGTGCCAGCAGCTTTTCAGGGATGGGAGAGACCCAGTACTTC. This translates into CASSFSGMGETQYF.

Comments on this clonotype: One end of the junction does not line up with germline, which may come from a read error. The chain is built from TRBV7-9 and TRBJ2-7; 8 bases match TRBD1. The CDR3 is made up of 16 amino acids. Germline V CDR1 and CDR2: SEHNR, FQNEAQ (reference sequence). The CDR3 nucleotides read TGTGCCGGCAGCTTAGATTCCGGACAGGGTCTCTACGAGCAGTACTTC. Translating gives CAGSLDSGQGLYEQYF.

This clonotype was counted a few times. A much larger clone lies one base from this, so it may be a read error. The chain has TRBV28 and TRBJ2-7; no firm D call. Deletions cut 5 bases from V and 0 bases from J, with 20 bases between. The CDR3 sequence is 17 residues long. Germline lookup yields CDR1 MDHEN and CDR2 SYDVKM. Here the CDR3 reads CASSIFSVKTSSYEQYF. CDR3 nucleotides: TGTGCCAGCAGTATATTTTCCGTGAAGACCAGCTCCTACGAGCAGTACTTC.

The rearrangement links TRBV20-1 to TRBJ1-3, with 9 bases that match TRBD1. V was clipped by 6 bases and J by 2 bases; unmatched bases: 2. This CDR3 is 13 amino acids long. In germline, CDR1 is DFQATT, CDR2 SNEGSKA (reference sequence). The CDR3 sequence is CSAGTGTGNTIYF. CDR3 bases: TGCAGTGCCGGGACAGGGACTGGAAACACCATATATTTT.

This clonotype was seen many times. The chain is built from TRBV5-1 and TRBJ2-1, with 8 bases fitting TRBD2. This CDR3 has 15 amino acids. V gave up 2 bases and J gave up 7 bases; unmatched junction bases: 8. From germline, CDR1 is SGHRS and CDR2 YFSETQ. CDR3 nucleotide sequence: TGCGCCAGCAGCTTAGGGGCTAGCGGGTCTAATGAGCAGTTCTTC. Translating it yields CASSLGASGSNEQFF.

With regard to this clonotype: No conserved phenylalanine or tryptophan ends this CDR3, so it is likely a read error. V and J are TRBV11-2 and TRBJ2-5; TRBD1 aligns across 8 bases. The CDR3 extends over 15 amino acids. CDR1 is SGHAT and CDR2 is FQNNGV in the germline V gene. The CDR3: CASSVDQGAGETQYL. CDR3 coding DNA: TGTGCCAGCAGCGTAGATCAGGGGGCTGGAGAGACCCAGTACCTC.

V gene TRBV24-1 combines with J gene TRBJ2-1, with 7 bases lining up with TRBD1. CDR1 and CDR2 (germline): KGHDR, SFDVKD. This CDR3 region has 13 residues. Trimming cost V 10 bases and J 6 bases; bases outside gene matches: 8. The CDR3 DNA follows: TGTGCCACGACCGGGACAGTATCCAATGAGCAGTTCTTC. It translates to CATTGTVSNEQFF.

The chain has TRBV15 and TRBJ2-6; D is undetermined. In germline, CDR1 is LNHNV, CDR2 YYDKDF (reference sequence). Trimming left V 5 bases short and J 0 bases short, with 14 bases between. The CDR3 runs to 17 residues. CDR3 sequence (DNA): TGTGCCACCAGCCCCCGAACGGACGGCTCTGGGGCCAACGTCCTGACTTTC. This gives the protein CATSPRTDGSGANVLTF.

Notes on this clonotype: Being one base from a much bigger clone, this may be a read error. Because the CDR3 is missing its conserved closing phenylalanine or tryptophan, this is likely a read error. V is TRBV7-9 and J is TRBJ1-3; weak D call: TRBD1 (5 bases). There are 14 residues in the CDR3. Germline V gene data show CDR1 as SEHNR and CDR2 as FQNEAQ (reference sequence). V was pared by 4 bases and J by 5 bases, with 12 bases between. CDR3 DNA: TGTGCCAGCAGCTCCCTCGGGGGACGAAACACCATATATCTT. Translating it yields CASSSLGGRNTIYL.

The CDR3 sequence: CASSQEGGFGDEQYF. Written as DNA, the CDR3 is TGCGCCAGCAGCCAAGAAGGCGGGTTCGGCGACGAGCAGTACTTC. The chain is built from TRBV4-1 and TRBJ2-7; D perhaps matches TRBD2 (5 bases). This CDR3 comprises 15 residues. The ends were cut back, 0 bases at V and 5 bases at J, with 14 bases in the middle. CDR1 is MGHRA, CDR2 YSYEKL, per germline.

CDR3 nucleotide sequence: TGCAGTGCTAGAGATTACACTAGGCCCTTCGAGCAGTACTTC. Translation: CSARDYTRPFEQYF. V usage is TRBV20-1 and J usage is TRBJ2-7; possible D gene TRBD2, 5 bases. The V gene lost 0 bases and the J gene lost 6 bases, with 15 bases spanning the gap. This CDR3 has 14 amino acids. The germline CDR1 and CDR2 sequences are DFQATT and SNEGSKA (reference sequence).